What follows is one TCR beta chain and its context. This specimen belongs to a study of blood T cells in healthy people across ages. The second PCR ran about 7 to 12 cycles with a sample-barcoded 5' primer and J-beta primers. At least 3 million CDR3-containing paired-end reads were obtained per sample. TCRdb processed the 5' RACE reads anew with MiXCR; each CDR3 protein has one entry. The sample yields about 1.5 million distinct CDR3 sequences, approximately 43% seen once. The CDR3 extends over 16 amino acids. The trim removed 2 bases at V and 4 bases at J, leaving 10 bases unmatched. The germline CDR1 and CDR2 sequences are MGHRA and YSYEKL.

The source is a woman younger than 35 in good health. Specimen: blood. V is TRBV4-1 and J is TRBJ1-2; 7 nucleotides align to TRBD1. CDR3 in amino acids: CASSQRFDRASYGYTF. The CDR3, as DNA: TGCGCCAGCAGCCAAAGGTTTGACAGGGCCTCCTATGGCTACACCTTC.